This T cell receptor (beta chain) is drawn from a study of T cell responses to AZD1222 COVID-19 vaccine (dated by TCRdb to the early 2020s). Study-wide context: AZD1222 recipients given second doses at about 4 weeks or at about 12 weeks were pooled, since spike-specific TCR depth and breadth were not found to differ between the two schedules. TCR sequencing covered fewer than 250 trial participants: 200 to 220 given two doses of AZD1222 and approximately 26 given two doses of MenACWY control vaccine. Enrollment into the trials was organized by age into subgroups of 18-55, 56-69 and 70-plus years, and those subgroups contained approximately 150, 30 and 60 TCR-sequenced participants, respectively.

In the case of this clone: No cognate antigen has been identified for it. Base quality data are lacking; no much larger clone is found one base away.

The study at large found these results: Conclusions about previously exposed vaccinees are limited, since just 6 or 7 AZD1222 recipients were seropositive for SARS-CoV-2 at baseline. Most participants were white British and females outnumbered males, and the authors suggested that clonal diversity may have been underestimated. In the small 56-69-year group, the increase in depth fell short of significance, most likely because of low power. Epitopes outside the regions mutated in the B.1.351 and B.1.1.7 variants were reportedly recognized by nearly half of the unique spike-specific TCRs. The vaccine-associated CD4 TCRs covered the entire spike protein, and the dominant responses fell in regions 160-218 and 743-854. Because no samples from the day 14 peak response were available, repertoires could be characterized only after the peak T cell response. Spike-specific TCR breadth and depth rose significantly after two AZD1222 doses compared with day 0 and with MenACWY recipients.

The CDR3 regions of human TCRbeta chains were subjected to immunosequencing. As for the original processing: TCRs in the repertoires were compared against a reference library of SARS-CoV-2-specific TCRs that had been generated with the MIRA antigen-specificity platform. Breadth was defined as the fraction of unique TCRs that were SARS-CoV-2-associated. Depth was defined as the fraction of total T cells that were SARS-CoV-2-associated. Using the MIRA data, each spike-specific TCR was assigned both to the spike region to which the TCR was reactive and to a CD4 or CD8 class. Log10-transformed breadth and depth values were compared by one-way ANOVA with Sidak's multiple comparisons tests. The table was pulled from immuneACCESS by TCRdb, which kept in-frame rearrangements only. Such tables lose some clones; where checked, under half of the loss comes from unresolved V genes, and the rest has no known cause. Clone size and the V and J calls come from that table; the DNA yielded D and trimming. The sample data list over 120,000 clones, and approximately 92% of these were observed just once. The leading ten clones occupy over 1.5% of the sample.

From the cysteine through the phenylalanine, the CDR3 covers 16 amino acids. Only CDR3 DNA is held: 48 bases, read in frame from base 1. V loses 5 bases, J loses 4 bases, and the germline ends lie 20 bases apart. The CDR1 and CDR2 encoded by the germline V gene (reference sequence) are PRHDT and FYEKMQ. The meaning of the sample's time point label: baseline before first vaccination. The vaccinee samples were drawn from two UK trials, COV001 and COV002, one of which was a single-blind randomized controlled phase 2/3 trial testing AZD1222 (ChAdOx1 nCoV-19) in healthy adults. For TCRbeta chain sequencing, PBMC samples were collected from trial participants at day 0 and at day 28 after the second dose.

The chain is made from TRBV13 and TRBJ1-2, with a weak D call of TRBD1 (5 bases match). The sequencing here drew on peripheral blood, taken on day 0 of AZD1222 vaccination. This TCR came from an adult in good health. The CDR3 protein: CASSRPTPGTSYGYTF. The nucleotide sequence reads as follows: TGTGCCAGCAGCCGCCCGACTCCAGGGACTTCCTATGGCTACACCTTC.